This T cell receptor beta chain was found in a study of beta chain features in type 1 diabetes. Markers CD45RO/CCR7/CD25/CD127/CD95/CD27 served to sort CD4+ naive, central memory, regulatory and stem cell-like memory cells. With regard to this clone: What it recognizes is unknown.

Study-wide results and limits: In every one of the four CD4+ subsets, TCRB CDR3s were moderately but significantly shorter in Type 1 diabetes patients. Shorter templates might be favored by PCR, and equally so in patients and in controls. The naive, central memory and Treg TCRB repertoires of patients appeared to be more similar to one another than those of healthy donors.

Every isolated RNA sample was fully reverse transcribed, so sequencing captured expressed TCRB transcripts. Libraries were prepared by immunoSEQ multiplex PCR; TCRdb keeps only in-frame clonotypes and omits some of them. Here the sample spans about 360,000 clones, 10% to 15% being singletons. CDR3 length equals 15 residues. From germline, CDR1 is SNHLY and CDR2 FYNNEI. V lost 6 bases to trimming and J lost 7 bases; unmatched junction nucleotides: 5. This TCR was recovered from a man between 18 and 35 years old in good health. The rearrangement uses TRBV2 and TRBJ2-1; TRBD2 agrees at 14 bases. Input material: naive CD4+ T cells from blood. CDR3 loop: CASSKGLAGANEQFF. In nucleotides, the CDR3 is TGTGCCAGCAGCAAGGGACTAGCGGGAGCTAATGAGCAGTTCTTC.